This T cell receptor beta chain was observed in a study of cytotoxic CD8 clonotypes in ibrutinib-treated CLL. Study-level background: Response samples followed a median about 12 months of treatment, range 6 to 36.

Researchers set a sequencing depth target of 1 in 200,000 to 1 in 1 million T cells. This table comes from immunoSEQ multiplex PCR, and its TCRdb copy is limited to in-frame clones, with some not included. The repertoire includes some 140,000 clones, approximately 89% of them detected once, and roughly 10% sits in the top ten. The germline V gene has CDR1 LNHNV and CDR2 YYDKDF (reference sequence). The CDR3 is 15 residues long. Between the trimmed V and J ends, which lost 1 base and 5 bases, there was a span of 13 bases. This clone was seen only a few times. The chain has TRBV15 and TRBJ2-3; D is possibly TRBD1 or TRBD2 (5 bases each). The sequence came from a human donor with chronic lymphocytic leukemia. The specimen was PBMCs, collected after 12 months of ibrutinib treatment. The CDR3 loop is CATSRGGPDRDTQYF. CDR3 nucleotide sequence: TGTGCCACCAGCAGAGGGGGACCAGACCGAGATACGCAGTATTTT. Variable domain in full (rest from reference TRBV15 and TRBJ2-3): DAMVIQNPRYQVTQFGKPVTLSCSQTLNHNVMYWYQQKSSQAPKLLFHYYDKDFNNEADTPDNFQSRRPNTSFCFLDIRSPGLGDTAMYLCATSRGGPDRDTQYFGPGTRLTVL.